This T cell receptor (beta chain) was sequenced in a study of early T cells in non-severe SARS-CoV-2 infection. The study's findings and limits: Comparison of clonotypes with VDJdb favored anti-spike CD8 responses while missing private and CD4 specificities.

This clonotype came up a few times. Antigen: not known. Molecules of cDNA were individually given unique molecular identifiers that were attached to them. TCRdb passed the 5' RACE reads through MiXCR, listing each CDR3 protein once. The table lists approximately 90,000 distinct CDR3 sequences, 12% of them singletons. Source: whole blood, taken at baseline. The TCR sequence derives from an adult who was a healthcare worker with PCR-confirmed SARS-CoV-2 infection or an uninfected control (not recorded which).

The CDR3 region is CASSSDRLNTEAFF. The CDR3 nucleotides are TGTGCCAGCAGCTCGGACAGGCTGAACACTGAAGCTTTCTTT. The chain recombines TRBV11-3 with TRBJ1-1, with 7 nucleotides matching TRBD1. J gave up 0 bases and V 4 bases, and 2 bases lay outside the gene matches. This CDR3 spans 14 amino acids. CDR1 SGHNT and CDR2 YENEEA come from the germline V gene.